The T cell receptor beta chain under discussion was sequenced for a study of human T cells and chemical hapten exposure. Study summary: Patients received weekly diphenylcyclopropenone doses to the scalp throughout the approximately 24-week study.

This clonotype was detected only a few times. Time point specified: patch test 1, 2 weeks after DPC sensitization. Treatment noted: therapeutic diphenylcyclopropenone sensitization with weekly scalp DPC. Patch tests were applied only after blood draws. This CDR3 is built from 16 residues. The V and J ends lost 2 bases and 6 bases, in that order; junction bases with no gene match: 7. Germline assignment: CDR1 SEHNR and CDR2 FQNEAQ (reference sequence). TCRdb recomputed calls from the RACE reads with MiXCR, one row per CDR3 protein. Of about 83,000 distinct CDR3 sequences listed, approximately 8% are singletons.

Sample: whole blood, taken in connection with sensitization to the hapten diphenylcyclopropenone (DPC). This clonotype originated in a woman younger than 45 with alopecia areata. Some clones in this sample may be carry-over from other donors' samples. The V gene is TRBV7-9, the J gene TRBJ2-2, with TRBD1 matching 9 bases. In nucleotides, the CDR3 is TGTGCCAGCAGCTTACCGGGACAGGGAATGGCCGGGGAGCTGTTTTTT. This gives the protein CASSLPGQGMAGELFF.